This T cell receptor (beta chain) is from a study of technical replicates of blood from a few donors. On this clone: In the same sample, other DNA sequences code for this CDR3.

Trimming cost V 4 bases and J 7 bases, with 19 bases left between them. Germline V lookup: CDR1 MGHRA, CDR2 YSYEKL. This CDR3 has 16 amino acids. Clones were read by immunoSEQ multiplex PCR, and TCRdb kept only the in-frame ones, dropping some. The sample lists about 83,000 clones, more than 90% seen once, with 0.25% in the top ten. V is TRBV4-1 and J is TRBJ1-4; maybe TRBD1 (5 bases). Sequenced sample: T cells isolated from PBMCs. The TCR comes from a human donor in good health. CDR3 region: CASSPSGAGPSEKLFF. The CDR3 DNA is TGCGCCAGCAGCCCGTCTGGAGCAGGGCCTAGTGAAAAACTGTTTTTT.